Each of the 25 T cell receptor beta chains below was sequenced from the same sample in a study of identical twins. TCRdb ran MiXCR on the 5' RACE reads and lists one entry per CDR3 protein. The sample has 600,000 to 700,000 distinct CDR3 sequences, about 20% seen once. The data also belong to a second study, concerning T cells expressing NK-cell markers.

The sequencing sample was made of PBMCs. The receptors come from a woman aged 18-29 years in good health.

This chain links TRBV7-3 with TRBJ1-1; TRBD1 is a possible D gene (6 bases). The CDR3 has 16 amino acids. Between the trimmed V and J ends, which lost 5 bases and 3 bases, there was a span of 19 bases. CDR1 and CDR2 from the germline V gene are SGHTA and FQGTGA. The CDR3 reads CASSQSMGGADTEAFF. Written as DNA, the CDR3 is TGTGCCAGCAGCCAATCTATGGGGGGGGCAGACACTGAAGCTTTCTTT. The full variable domain, rest sourced from reference TRBV7-3 and TRBJ1-1, is GAGVSQTPSNKVTEKGKYVELRCDPISGHTALYWYRQSLGQGPEFLIYFQGTGAADDSGLPNDRFFAVRPEGSVSTLKIQRTERGDSAVYLCASSQSMGGADTEAFFGQGTRLTVV.

This clonotype was recorded at least ten times. The chain combines TRBV5-6 with TRBJ2-1; D is perhaps TRBD2 (5 bases). V shed 1 base and J shed 10 bases, with 12 bases lying between them. From germline, CDR1 is SGHDT and CDR2 YYEEEE. The CDR3 is made up of 13 amino acids. CDR3 sequence (DNA): TGTGCCAGCAGCTTGAAACTAGTCTGGGAGCAGTTCTTC. It yields the protein CASSLKLVWEQFF.

The chain employs TRBV12-3 or TRBV12-4 and TRBJ2-1, with 11 bases fitting TRBD2. The trim removed 5 bases at V and 4 bases at J, leaving 7 bases unmatched. The CDR3 loop spans 16 amino acids. DNA for the CDR3: TGTGCCAGCAGTCTCGGGGTAGCGGGGGGGTACAATGAGCAGTTCTTC. Translated: CASSLGVAGGYNEQFF.

The gene calls are TRBV10-2 and TRBJ1-1, with a weak D call TRBD1 (6 bases). There are 11 residues in the CDR3. Germline loops: CDR1 WSHSY, CDR2 SAAADI. The CDR3 coding sequence is TGCTCCCGGGGGGCCTACACTGAAGCTTTCTTT. This translates into CSRGAYTEAFF.

In its sample, this clonotype was seen a few times. The V and J genes are TRBV6-1 and TRBJ2-3; 7 bases fit TRBD2. Germline CDR1 and CDR2: MNHNS and SASEGT. This CDR3 has 18 residues. After removal of 6 bases from V and 3 bases from J, the junction contained 18 bases not matched to a gene. The CDR3 loop is CASSCRMASGRKTDTQYF. The CDR3 coding sequence is TGTGCCAGCAGCTGCCGAATGGCTAGCGGAAGAAAGACAGATACGCAGTATTTT.

In nucleotides, the CDR3 is TGTGCCAGCAGCTTACTCCAGACCGTCGCCTACGAGCAGTACTTC. Its protein product is CASSLLQTVAYEQYF. The J gene is TRBJ2-7, the V gene TRBV7-2; D uncertain. The CDR3 runs 15 residues. Germline V CDR1 and CDR2: SGHTA, FQGNSA. V was cut by 2 bases and J by 2 bases, with 13 bases left in between.

The CDR3 nucleotides are TGCAGTGCTAGTGGCTGGCCCGAGCAGTACTTC. Encoded protein: CSASGWPEQYF. The chain has TRBV20-1 and TRBJ2-7, with no clear D. V was cut by 3 bases and J by 6 bases, with 9 bases left in between. The CDR3 has 11 amino acids. CDR1 is DFQATT and CDR2 is SNEGSKA in the germline V gene (reference sequence).

V gene TRBV4-3 combines with J gene TRBJ2-1; 12 bases align to TRBD2. CDR1 is LGHNA, CDR2 YSLEER, per germline. Trimming took 2 bases from V and 10 from J; bases not matched to a gene: 6. This CDR3 region has 15 residues. For the CDR3, the DNA is TGCGCCAGCAGCCAACTTCTCGGGACTAGCGGGGAGCAGTTCTTC. It is translated as CASSQLLGTSGEQFF.

This chain connects TRBV23-1 to TRBJ2-1; the D is unclear. TRBV23-1 is recorded as an ORF, its role being uncertain. This CDR3 comprises 14 residues. V was cut by 2 bases and J by 5 bases, with 10 bases left in between. CDR3 region: CASSQHSVDNEQFF. Here the CDR3 DNA reads TGCGCCAGCAGTCAACACAGCGTGGACAATGAGCAGTTCTTC.

The J gene is TRBJ2-4, the V gene TRBV12-3 or TRBV12-4, with 9 positions matching TRBD2. V lost 3 bases and J lost 0; bases outside the gene matches: 12. The CDR3 length is 19 residues. CDR3 residues: CASSLGAGGRPLAKNIQYF. The CDR3 nucleotides are TGTGCCAGCAGTTTGGGGGCGGGGGGGCGTCCCCTAGCCAAAAACATTCAGTACTTC.

V gene TRBV20-1 combines with J gene TRBJ2-7, with 7 positions matching TRBD1. With V trimmed by 5 bases and J by 0 bases, 4 bases remained unmatched. Germline V gene data show CDR1 as DFQATT and CDR2 as SNEGSKA (reference sequence). The CDR3 has 13 residues. CDR3 in DNA: TGCAGTGCTCAGGACAGGAGCTCCTACGAGCAGTACTTC. It is translated as CSAQDRSSYEQYF.

This clonotype was counted only a few times. The chain employs TRBV10-3 and TRBJ2-3, with a tentative D call TRBD2 (6 bases). The CDR3 is 13 residues long. Germline V gene data show CDR1 as ENHRY and CDR2 as SYGVKD. The germline V and J ends were trimmed by 6 bases and 6 bases, with 13 bases remaining between them. CDR3 in amino acids: CAIRKLAGDTQYF. The CDR3 DNA reads TGTGCCATCAGAAAACTAGCCGGTGATACGCAGTATTTT.

This chain uses TRBV15 with TRBJ2-3; no clear D gene. The CDR3 is made up of 15 amino acids. In germline, CDR1 is LNHNV, CDR2 YYDKDF (reference sequence). Trimming left V 5 bases short and J 0 bases short, with 12 bases between. The CDR3 reads CATSRRSASTDTQYF. CDR3 DNA sequence: TGTGCCACCAGCCGTAGGAGTGCTAGCACAGATACGCAGTATTTT. The full variable domain, rest sourced from reference TRBV15 and TRBJ2-3, is DAMVIQNPRYQVTQFGKPVTLSCSQTLNHNVMYWYQQKSSQAPKLLFHYYDKDFNNEADTPDNFQSRRPNTSFCFLDIRSPGLGDTAMYLCATSRRSASTDTQYFGPGTRLTVL.

This clonotype showed up many times. The chain carries TRBV20-1 and TRBJ1-1; D gene ambiguous. Germline CDR1 is DFQATT and CDR2 is SNEGSKA (reference sequence). The CDR3 totals 14 residues. V was trimmed by 3 bases and J by 1 base, leaving 12 bases between them. CDR3 loop: CSASNTLSNTEAFF. CDR3 coding DNA: TGCAGTGCTAGTAACACACTCTCGAACACTGAAGCTTTCTTT.

This clonotype was recorded at least ten times. The CDR3 protein is CASSYFGSSYEQYF. The CDR3 nucleotides read TGTGCCAGCAGTTACTTTGGCAGCTCCTACGAGCAGTACTTC. The rearrangement joins TRBV6-5 to TRBJ2-7; D uncertain. CDR3 size: 14 residues. V lost 1 base, J lost 0 bases, and 7 bases lay in between. Germline CDR1 is MNHEY and CDR2 is SVGAGI.

This clonotype was detected a few times. The chain employs TRBV29-1 and TRBJ1-1; TRBD1 agrees at 8 bases. CDR1 and CDR2 (germline): SQVTM, ANQGSEA. The V and J ends lost 4 bases and 4 bases, in that order; junction bases with no gene match: 8. The CDR3 runs to 14 residues. CDR3 protein: CSVVDRVVATEAFF. The CDR3 bases are TGCAGCGTTGTGGACAGGGTAGTTGCCACTGAAGCTTTCTTT.

The chain is built from TRBV6-5 and TRBJ2-3, with 9 nucleotides matching TRBD2. Germline V gives CDR1 MNHEY, CDR2 SVGAGI. V was clipped by 0 bases and J by 2 bases; unmatched bases: 6. The CDR3 totals 17 residues. For the CDR3, the DNA is TGTGCCAGCAGTTACTCGGCCAGCGGGGGGTTCACAGATACGCAGTATTTT. This codes for CASSYSASGGFTDTQYF.

The chain recombines TRBV5-1 with TRBJ2-1; unclear D gene. CDR3 length equals 15 residues. The V gene lost 4 bases and the J gene lost 5 bases, with 16 bases spanning the gap. Looked up from germline, CDR1 is SGHRS and CDR2 is YFSETQ. In DNA form, the CDR3 reads TGCGCCAGCAGCCTCGACGGGTACCAGAACAATGAGCAGTTCTTC. This encodes CASSLDGYQNNEQFF.

This clonotype has a handful of counts. This rearrangement joins TRBV20-1 to TRBJ2-1; 11 nucleotides line up with TRBD2. Losses at the gene ends were 0 bases for V and 9 bases for J; bases not matched to a gene: 1. Germline CDR1 and CDR2: DFQATT and SNEGSKA (reference sequence). The CDR3 length is 13 residues. CDR3 protein: CSAREGTSGEQFF. In nucleotides, the CDR3 is TGCAGTGCTAGAGAAGGGACTAGCGGTGAGCAGTTCTTC.

This clonotype was seen only a few times. This chain links TRBV13 with TRBJ2-1, with D unclear. V dropped 3 bases and J dropped 0 bases, with 12 bases sitting between them. The CDR3 is made up of 16 amino acids. Looked up from germline, CDR1 is PRHDT and CDR2 is FYEKMQ (reference sequence). In nucleotides, the CDR3 is TGTGCCAGCAGCTTGGGGTCAGGTAACTCCTACAATGAGCAGTTCTTC. This gives the protein CASSLGSGNSYNEQFF.

This clonotype has a count of ten or more. This chain joins TRBV5-1 and TRBJ2-5; tentative D call: TRBD2 (6 bases). The CDR3 runs to 13 residues. Germline-derived CDR1 and CDR2 are SGHRS and YFSETQ. Deletions cut 7 bases from V and 2 bases from J, with 12 bases between. The CDR3 region is CASQGGAQETQYF. CDR3 nucleotide sequence: TGCGCCAGCCAGGGAGGAGCGCAAGAGACCCAGTACTTC. The whole variable domain, remainder taken from reference TRBV5-1 and TRBJ2-5, is KAGVTQTPRYLIKTRGQQVTLSCSPISGHRSVSWYQQTPGQGLQFLFEYFSETQRNKGNFPGRFSGRQFSNSRSEMNVSTLELGDSALYLCASQGGAQETQYFGPGTRLLVL.

This clonotype was detected a few times. This chain links TRBV7-9 with TRBJ2-3; no firm D call. Trimming left V 5 bases short and J 6 bases short, with 18 bases between. This CDR3 has 15 amino acids. The germline CDR1 and CDR2 sequences are SEHNR and FQNEAQ (reference sequence). The CDR3: CASSQVRLGFDTQYF. CDR3 DNA: TGTGCCAGCAGCCAGGTCCGGCTAGGATTCGATACGCAGTATTTT.

This clonotype was seen more than once but under ten times. The chain combines TRBV15 with TRBJ2-1, with D possibly TRBD2 on 6 matching bases. V shed 5 bases and J shed 8 bases, with 22 bases lying between them. The CDR3 runs to 16 residues. Germline lookup yields CDR1 LNHNV and CDR2 YYDKDF (reference sequence). CDR3 loop: CATSGGDGWREYEQFF. DNA of the CDR3: TGTGCCACCAGCGGCGGGGACGGATGGAGGGAGTATGAGCAGTTCTTC.

This clonotype was detected only a few times. The chain uses TRBV10-3 and TRBJ1-1; D remains ambiguous. V gave up 4 bases and J gave up 1 base, with 4 bases separating them. The length of the CDR3 is 12 residues. CDR1 is ENHRY, CDR2 SYGVKD, per germline. The CDR3 reads CAISVQNTEAFF. Here the CDR3 DNA reads TGTGCCATCAGTGTACAGAACACTGAAGCTTTCTTT.

The V gene is TRBV4-3, the J gene TRBJ2-7; TRBD2 might be the D (6 bases). V lost 4 bases and J lost 0, with 19 bases in between. The CDR3 length is 17 residues. Germline loops: CDR1 LGHNA, CDR2 YSLEER. The CDR3 region is CASSRHAGTSSSYEQYF. The CDR3 nucleotides are TGCGCCAGCAGCCGGCATGCCGGGACTTCGAGCTCCTACGAGCAGTACTTC.